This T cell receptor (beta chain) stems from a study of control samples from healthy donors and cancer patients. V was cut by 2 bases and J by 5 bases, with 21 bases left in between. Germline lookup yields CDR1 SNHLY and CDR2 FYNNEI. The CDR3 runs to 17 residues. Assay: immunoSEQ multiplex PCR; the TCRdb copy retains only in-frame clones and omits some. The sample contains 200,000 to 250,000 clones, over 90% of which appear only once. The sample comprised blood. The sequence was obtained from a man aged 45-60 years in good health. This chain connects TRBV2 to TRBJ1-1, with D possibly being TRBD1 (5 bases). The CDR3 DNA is TGTGCCAGCAGTGAAAGTCTCGACGGGGGGATGTCAACTGAAGCTTTCTTT. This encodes CASSESLDGGMSTEAFF.